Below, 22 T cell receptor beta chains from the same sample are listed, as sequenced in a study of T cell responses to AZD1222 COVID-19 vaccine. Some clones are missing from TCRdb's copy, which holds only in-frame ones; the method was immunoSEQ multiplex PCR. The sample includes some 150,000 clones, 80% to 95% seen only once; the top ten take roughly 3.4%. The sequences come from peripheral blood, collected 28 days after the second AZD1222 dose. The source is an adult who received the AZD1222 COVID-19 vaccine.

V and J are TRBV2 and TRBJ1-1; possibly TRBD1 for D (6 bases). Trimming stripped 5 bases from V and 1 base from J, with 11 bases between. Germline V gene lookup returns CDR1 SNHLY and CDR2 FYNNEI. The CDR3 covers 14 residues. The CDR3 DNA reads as TGTGCCAGCAGTCACAGGGAGTCGAACACTGAAGCTTTCTTT. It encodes CASSHRESNTEAFF.

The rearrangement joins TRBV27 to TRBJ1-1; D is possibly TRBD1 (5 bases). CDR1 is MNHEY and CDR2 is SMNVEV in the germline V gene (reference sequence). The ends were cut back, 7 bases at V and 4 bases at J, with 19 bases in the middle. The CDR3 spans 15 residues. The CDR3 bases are TGTGCCAGCAAAAGCCTTGACGGGACGGGCACTGAAGCTTTCTTT. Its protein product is CASKSLDGTGTEAFF.

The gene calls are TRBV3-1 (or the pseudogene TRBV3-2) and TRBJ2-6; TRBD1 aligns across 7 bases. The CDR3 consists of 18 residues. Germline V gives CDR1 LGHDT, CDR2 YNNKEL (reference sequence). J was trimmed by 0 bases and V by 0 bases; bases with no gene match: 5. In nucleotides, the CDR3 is TGTGCCAGCAGCCAAGATGTCAGGGGGAACTCTGGGGCCAACGTCCTGACTTTC. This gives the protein CASSQDVRGNSGANVLTF.

CDR3 sequence reads: CASSTGGSGNTIYF. DNA of the CDR3: TGTGCCAGCTCGACAGGGGGATCTGGAAACACCATATATTTT. This rearrangement joins TRBV28 to TRBJ1-3; 9 bases are a match to TRBD1. The CDR3 totals 14 residues. Trimming at V came to 8 bases and at J to 1 base, leaving 3 bases not matched to a gene. The V gene's germline CDR1 is MDHEN and CDR2 SYDVKM. The full variable domain, its missing parts supplied by reference TRBV28 and TRBJ1-3, is DVKVTQSSRYLVKRTGEKVFLECVQDMDHENMFWYRQDPGLGLRLIYFSYDVKMKEKGDIPEGYSVSREKKERFSLILESASTNQTSMYLCASSTGGSGNTIYFGEGSWLTVV.

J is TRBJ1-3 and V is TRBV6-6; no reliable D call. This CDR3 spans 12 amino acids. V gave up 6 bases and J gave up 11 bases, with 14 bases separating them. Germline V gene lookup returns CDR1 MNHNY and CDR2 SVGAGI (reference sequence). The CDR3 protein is CASSAPQVPIYF. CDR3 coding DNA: TGTGCCAGCAGCGCCCCTCAGGTCCCCATATATTTT.

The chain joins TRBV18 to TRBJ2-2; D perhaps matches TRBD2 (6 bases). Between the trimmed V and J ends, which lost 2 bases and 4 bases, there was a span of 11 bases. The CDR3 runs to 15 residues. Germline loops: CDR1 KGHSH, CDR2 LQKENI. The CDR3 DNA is TGTGCCAGCTCACCAGTACGGGAGTTCACCGGGGAGCTGTTTTTT. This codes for CASSPVREFTGELFF.

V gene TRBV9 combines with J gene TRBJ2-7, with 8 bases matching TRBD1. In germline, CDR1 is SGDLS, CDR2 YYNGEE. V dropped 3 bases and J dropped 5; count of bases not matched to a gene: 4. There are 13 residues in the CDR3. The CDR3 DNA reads TGTGCCAGCAGCGCGGACAGGGTCAACGAGCAGTACTTC. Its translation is CASSADRVNEQYF.

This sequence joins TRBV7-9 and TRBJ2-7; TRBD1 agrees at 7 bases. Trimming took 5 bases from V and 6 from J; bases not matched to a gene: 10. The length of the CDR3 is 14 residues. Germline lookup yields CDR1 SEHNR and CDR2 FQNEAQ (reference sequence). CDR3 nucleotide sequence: TGTGCCAGCAGCCCAAGACAGGGCCCAGGCGAGCAGTACTTC. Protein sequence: CASSPRQGPGEQYF.

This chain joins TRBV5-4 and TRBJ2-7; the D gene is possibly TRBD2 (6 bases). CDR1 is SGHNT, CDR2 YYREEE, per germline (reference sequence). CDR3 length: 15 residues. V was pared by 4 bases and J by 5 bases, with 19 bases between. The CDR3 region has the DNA TGTGCCAGCAGCAAGTCACCGACTAGTTTTAACGAGCAGTACTTC. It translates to CASSKSPTSFNEQYF.

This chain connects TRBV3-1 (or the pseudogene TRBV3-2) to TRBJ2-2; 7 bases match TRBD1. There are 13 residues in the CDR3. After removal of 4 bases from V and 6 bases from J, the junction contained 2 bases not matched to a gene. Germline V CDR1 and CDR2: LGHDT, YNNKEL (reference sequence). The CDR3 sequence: CASSRQGPGELFF. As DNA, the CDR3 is TGTGCCAGCAGCCGACAGGGACCCGGGGAGCTGTTTTTT.

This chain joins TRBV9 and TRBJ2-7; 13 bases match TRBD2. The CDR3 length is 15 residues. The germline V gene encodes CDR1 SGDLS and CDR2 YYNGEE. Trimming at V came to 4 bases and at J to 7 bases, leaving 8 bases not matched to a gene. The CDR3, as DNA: TGTGCCAGCAGCTCCGGACCGACTAGCGGGGGGGAGCAGTACTTC. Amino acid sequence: CASSSGPTSGGEQYF.

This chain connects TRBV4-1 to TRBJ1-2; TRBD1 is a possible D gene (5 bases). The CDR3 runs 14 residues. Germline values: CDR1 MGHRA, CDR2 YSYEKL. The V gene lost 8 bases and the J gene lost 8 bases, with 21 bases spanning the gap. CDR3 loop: CASGSGSGEAGYTF. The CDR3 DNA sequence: TGCGCCAGCGGGTCAGGGTCCGGGGAGGCAGGCTACACCTTC.

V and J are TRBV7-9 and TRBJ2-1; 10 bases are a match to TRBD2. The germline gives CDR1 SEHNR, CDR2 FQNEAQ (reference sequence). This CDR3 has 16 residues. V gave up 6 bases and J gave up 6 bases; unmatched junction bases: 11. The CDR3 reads CASSPSGSFRGNEQFF. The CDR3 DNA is TGTGCCAGCAGTCCTAGCGGGAGCTTTCGGGGCAATGAGCAGTTCTTC.

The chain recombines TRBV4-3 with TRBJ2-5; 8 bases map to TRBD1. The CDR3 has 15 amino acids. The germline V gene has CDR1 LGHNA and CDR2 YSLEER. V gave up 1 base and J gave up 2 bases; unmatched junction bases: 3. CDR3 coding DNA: TGCGCCAGCAGCCAAGCCGGGACAGGACAAGAGACCCAGTACTTC. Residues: CASSQAGTGQETQYF.

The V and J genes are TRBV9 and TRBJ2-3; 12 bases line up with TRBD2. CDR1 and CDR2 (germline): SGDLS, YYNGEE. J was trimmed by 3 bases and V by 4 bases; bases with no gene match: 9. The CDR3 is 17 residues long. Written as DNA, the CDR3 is TGTGCCAGCAGCCCCTCCACCGGGACTAGCGGGACAGATACGCAGTATTTT. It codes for CASSPSTGTSGTDTQYF.

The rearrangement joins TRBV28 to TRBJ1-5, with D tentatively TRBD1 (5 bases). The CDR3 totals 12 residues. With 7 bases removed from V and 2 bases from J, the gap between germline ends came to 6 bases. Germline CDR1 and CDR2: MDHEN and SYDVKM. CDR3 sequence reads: CASMTGNQPQHF. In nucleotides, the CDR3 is TGTGCCAGCATGACAGGCAATCAGCCCCAGCATTTT.

The CDR3 protein is CASSYQGTLHEQYF. CDR3 in DNA: TGTGCCAGCAGTTATCAGGGGACTCTCCACGAGCAGTACTTC. The chain has TRBV27 and TRBJ2-7; either TRBD1 or TRBD2 may fit D (6 bases each). In germline, CDR1 is MNHEY, CDR2 SMNVEV (reference sequence). This CDR3 is 14 amino acids long. V was trimmed by 4 bases and J by 5 bases, leaving 15 bases between them.

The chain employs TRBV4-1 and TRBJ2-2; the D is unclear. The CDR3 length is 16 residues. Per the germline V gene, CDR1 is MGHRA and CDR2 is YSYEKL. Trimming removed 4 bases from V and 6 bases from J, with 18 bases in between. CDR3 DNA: TGCGCCAGCAGCCTCCTCAGGTCGCTCGGTCCCGGGGAGCTGTTTTTT. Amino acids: CASSLLRSLGPGELFF.

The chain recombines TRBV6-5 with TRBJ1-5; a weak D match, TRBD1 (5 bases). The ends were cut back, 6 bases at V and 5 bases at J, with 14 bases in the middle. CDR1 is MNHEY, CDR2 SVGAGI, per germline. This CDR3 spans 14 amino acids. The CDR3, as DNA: TGTGCCAGCAGCCAACCCGGGGGGGATCAGCCCCAGCATTTT. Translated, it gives CASSQPGGDQPQHF.

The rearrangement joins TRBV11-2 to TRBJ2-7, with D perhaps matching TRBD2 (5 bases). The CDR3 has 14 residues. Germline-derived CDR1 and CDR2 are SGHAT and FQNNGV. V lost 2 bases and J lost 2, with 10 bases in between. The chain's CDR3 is CASSLISATYEQYF. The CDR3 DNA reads TGTGCCAGCAGCTTAATTAGCGCAACCTACGAGCAGTACTTC.

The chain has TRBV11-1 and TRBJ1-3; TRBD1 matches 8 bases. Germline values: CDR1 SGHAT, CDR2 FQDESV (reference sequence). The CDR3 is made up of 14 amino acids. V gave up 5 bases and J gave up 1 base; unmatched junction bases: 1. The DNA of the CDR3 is TGTGCCAGCAGCAACAGGGGGTCTGGAAACACCATATATTTT. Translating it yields CASSNRGSGNTIYF.

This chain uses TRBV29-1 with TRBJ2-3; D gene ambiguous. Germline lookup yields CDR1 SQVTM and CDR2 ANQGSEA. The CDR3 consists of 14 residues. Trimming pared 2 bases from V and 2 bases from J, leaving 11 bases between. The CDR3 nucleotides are TGCAGCGTTGAACGACAAGTCATCACAGATACGCAGTATTTT. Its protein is CSVERQVITDTQYF.